The clone carrying this T cell receptor beta chain was recorded only once. This specimen comes from a study of blood T cell repertoires in COVID-19. Across the whole study: Samples representing acute and convalescent COVID-19 were sourced from the United States, Italy and Spain. The analysed material was cDNA or gDNA that came from T cells, B-cell-depleted T cells, or PBMCs.

The CDR3 runs 17 residues. After removal of 4 bases from V and 0 bases from J, the junction contained 11 bases not matched to a gene. Germline CDR1 is SGHTA and CDR2 is FQGNSA. In the original analysis: Amplifying reference gene primers gave estimates of nucleated cell counts. Here immunoSEQ multiplex PCR was the method, and the copy in TCRdb shows in-frame clones only, minus some. For V, J and clone size, that table is used; D and trimming come from the DNA. The sample records tens of thousands of clones, about four fifths being singletons. This chain joins TRBV7-2 and TRBJ2-7, with 8 bases lining up with TRBD1. This clonotype was sampled from an older man who had recovered from COVID-19. The sequenced sample was peripheral blood. CDR3 sequence: CASSSLDRAMFSYEQYF. CDR3 in DNA: TGTGCCAGCAGCTCCCTGGACAGGGCCATGTTCTCCTACGAGCAGTACTTC.